The clone carrying this TCR beta chain showed up many times. The antigen remains undetermined. The CDR3 covers 13 residues. Germline CDR1 is DFQATT and CDR2 is SNEGSKA (reference sequence). V was clipped by 7 bases and J by 8 bases; unmatched bases: 10. This record comes from a study of T cells after yellow fever vaccination. Study summary: SMART-Seq v4 Ultra Low Input handled preparation of low-cell-number fractions.

It was through 5'RACE template switching that TCR cDNA was made, with a universal primer site and UMIs added. One entry per CDR3 protein, called by TCRdb with MiXCR from the 5' RACE reads. Seen here are 600,000 to 750,000 distinct CDR3 sequences, approximately 13% observed once, and the top ten hold under 15%. Study findings and constraints: Few clonotypes appeared in both CD4 and CD8 compartments. Compared with primary, the secondary response was weaker and peaked at day 5, not 15.

This material consisted of PBMCs, taken on the day of the yellow fever booster vaccination. The TCR was taken from a young man who received the YFV17D yellow fever vaccine. V gene TRBV20-1 combines with J gene TRBJ1-4; 7 nucleotides match TRBD1. The CDR3 DNA reads as TGCAGTGGGAGAGACAGGGTACGAGAAAAACTGTTTTTT. It encodes CSGRDRVREKLFF.